This T cell receptor (beta chain) appears in the sequencing data of a study of OX40 agonist ivuxolimab in advanced cancers. Libraries were prepared by immunoSEQ multiplex PCR; TCRdb keeps only in-frame clonotypes and omits some of them. The table records approximately 84,000 clones, around 86% of them present only once. V lost 5 bases and J lost 4, with 11 bases in between. The V gene's germline CDR1 is MDHEN and CDR2 SYDVKM. This CDR3 is built from 13 residues. The sequencing used CD4+ or CD8+ T cells sorted from blood, collected in a trial of the OX40 agonist ivuxolimab. The chain carries TRBV28 and TRBJ1-2; D unclear. The sequence was collected from an adult with an advanced solid tumor such as melanoma, head and neck, liver or kidney cancer. The CDR3 nucleotides are TGTGCCAGCAGTGCGGGCGTCGCCTATGGCTACACCTTC. It yields the protein CASSAGVAYGYTF.